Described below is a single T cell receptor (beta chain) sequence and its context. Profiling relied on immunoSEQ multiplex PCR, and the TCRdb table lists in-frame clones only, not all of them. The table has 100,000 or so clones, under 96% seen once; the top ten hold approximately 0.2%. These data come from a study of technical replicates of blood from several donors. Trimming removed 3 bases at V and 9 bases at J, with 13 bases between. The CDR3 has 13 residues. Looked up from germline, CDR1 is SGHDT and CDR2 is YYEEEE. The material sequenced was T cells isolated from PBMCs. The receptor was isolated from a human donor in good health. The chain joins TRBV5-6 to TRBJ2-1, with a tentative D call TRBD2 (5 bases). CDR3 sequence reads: CASSSAPSSEQFF. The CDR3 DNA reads TGTGCCAGCAGCTCCGCCCCTAGCTCTGAGCAGTTCTTC.